This entry lists 13 T cell receptor beta chains sequenced from one sample in a study of follicular helper T cells after annual influenza vaccination. Documented time point: 2015-2016 season, 7 days after influenza vaccination. Assay used: immunoSEQ multiplex PCR; TCRdb lists only in-frame clones, some missing. Of 2,000 or so clones listed, about four fifths are singletons. The specimen comprised CXCR5+ CD38- circulating T follicular helper cells from blood, sampled 7 days after influenza vaccination. Specified subset: circulating Tfh, non-naive CD4+CXCR5+PD-1+ (ICOS+CD38+ or ICOS-CD38-). The receptors come from an adult who received the influenza vaccine.

This clone was found once. This chain connects TRBV19 to TRBJ2-3; D may be TRBD1 or TRBD2 (5 bases each). CDR3 length: 15 amino acids. CDR1 and CDR2 from the germline V gene are LNHDA and SQIVND (reference sequence). Trimming pared 6 bases from V and 5 bases from J, leaving 18 bases between. The CDR3 sequence: CASRDEGQVLDTQYF. As DNA, the CDR3 is TGTGCCAGTAGGGACGAGGGGCAGGTACTAGATACGCAGTATTTT. Full variable domain (rest looked up from reference TRBV19 and TRBJ2-3): DGGITQSPKYLFRKEGQNVTLSCEQNLNHDAMYWYRQDPGQGLRLIYYSQIVNDFQKGDIAEGYSVSREKKESFPLTVTSAQKNPTAFYLCASRDEGQVLDTQYFGPGTRLTVL.

The chain joins TRBV18 to TRBJ1-1; tentatively, D is TRBD1 (5 bases). V was shortened by 1 base and J by 1 base, with 10 bases between the two germline ends. The CDR3 loop spans 15 amino acids. Germline V gene sequence: CDR1 KGHSH, CDR2 LQKENI. The CDR3 coding sequence is TGTGCCAGCTCACCACTCGGCAGGGCGAACACTGAAGCTTTCTTT. Protein product: CASSPLGRANTEAFF.

The chain couples TRBV9 to TRBJ2-6, with 8 bases aligning to TRBD1. The CDR3 length is 17 residues. The germline V gene has CDR1 SGDLS and CDR2 YYNGEE. After removal of 3 bases from V and 2 bases from J, the junction contained 7 bases not matched to a gene. The CDR3 loop is CASSELPGGAGANVLTF. As DNA, the CDR3 is TGTGCCAGCAGCGAGCTCCCAGGGGGCGCTGGGGCCAACGTCCTGACTTTC.

V is TRBV7-2 and J is TRBJ1-2; possibly TRBD1 for D (5 bases). The germline V gene encodes CDR1 SGHTA and CDR2 FQGNSA. This CDR3 has 15 residues. The V gene lost 3 bases and the J gene lost 0 bases, with 11 bases spanning the gap. CDR3 amino acids: CASSLTVGSNYGYTF. The CDR3 nucleotides read TGTGCCAGCAGCTTGACAGTGGGGTCTAACTATGGCTACACCTTC.

V usage is TRBV5-5 and J usage is TRBJ1-6; a weak D match, TRBD1 (6 bases). Trimming removed 3 bases from V and 1 base from J, with 11 bases in between. The germline V gene has CDR1 SGHKS and CDR2 YYEKEE (reference sequence). The CDR3 consists of 16 residues. In DNA form, the CDR3 reads TGTGCCAGCAGCTCTACAGGGTATTCCTATAATTCACCCCTCCACTTT. Translation: CASSSTGYSYNSPLHF.

This rearrangement joins TRBV6-5 to TRBJ2-5, with unresolved D. Trimming removed 0 bases at V and 3 bases at J, with 14 bases between. Per germline, CDR1 MNHEY and CDR2 SVGAGI. CDR3 length equals 16 residues. The CDR3, as DNA: TGTGCCAGCAGTTACTCTGGGGATGCCTCGGAAGAGACCCAGTACTTC. Encoded protein: CASSYSGDASEETQYF.

The chain recombines TRBV5-1 with TRBJ2-3; a weak D match, TRBD1 (6 bases). The CDR3 spans 14 residues. Germline CDR1 and CDR2: SGHRS and YFSETQ. The germline V and J ends were trimmed by 2 bases and 3 bases, with 10 bases remaining between them. In nucleotides, the CDR3 is TGCGCCAGCAGCTTTTCAGGGGCGACAGATACGCAGTATTTT. It codes for CASSFSGATDTQYF.

V is TRBV4-3 and J is TRBJ2-7; 9 bases fit TRBD1. CDR1 and CDR2 from the germline V gene are LGHNA and YSLEER. CDR3 length: 17 amino acids. After removal of 2 bases from V and 6 bases from J, the junction contained 14 bases not matched to a gene. The DNA for the CDR3 is TGCGCCAGCAGCCAAAACCCACCGGGACAGGGAGTGAGCGAGCAGTACTTC. This sequence encodes CASSQNPPGQGVSEQYF.

The chain employs TRBV11-2 and TRBJ2-3; D gene unclear. Trimming stripped 2 bases from V and 2 bases from J, with 8 bases between. CDR3 length: 14 amino acids. Germline CDR1 reads SGHAT; CDR2 reads FQNNGV. The CDR3 here is CASSLSTVTDTQYF. CDR3 coding DNA: TGTGCCAGCAGCTTATCTACGGTCACAGATACGCAGTATTTT.

This rearrangement joins TRBV29-1 to TRBJ1-4, with D unresolved. Germline V gene sequence: CDR1 SQVTM, CDR2 ANQGSEA. The CDR3 totals 14 residues. V was cut by 5 bases and J by 5 bases, with 15 bases left in between. The CDR3 nucleotides are TGCAGCGTTTCCGCGGCAGGCACCAATGAAAAACTGTTTTTT. This sequence encodes CSVSAAGTNEKLFF.

The chain joins TRBV7-8 to TRBJ1-6; D unresolved. The length of the CDR3 is 16 residues. Germline V gene sequence: CDR1 SGHVS, CDR2 FQNEAQ. V lost 1 base to trimming and J lost 3 bases, with 10 bases between them. CDR3 sequence reads: CASSLEARNYNSPLHF. The CDR3 DNA follows: TGTGCCAGCAGCTTAGAGGCCAGGAACTATAATTCACCCCTCCACTTT.

V and J are TRBV18 and TRBJ1-1, with TRBD1 identical over 8 bases. The CDR3 is 16 residues long. V shed 0 bases, J shed 2 bases, and the junction held 5 bases outside the gene matches. Germline V gives CDR1 KGHSH, CDR2 LQKENI. In DNA, the CDR3 is TGTGCCAGCTCACCACCGAAGACAGGGGACAACACTGAAGCTTTCTTT. This codes for CASSPPKTGDNTEAFF.

This sequence joins TRBV4-2 and TRBJ2-1, with 14 bases lining up with TRBD2. Germline CDR1 reads LGHNA; CDR2 reads YNFKEQ. The CDR3 runs 15 residues. Trimming removed 5 bases from V and 9 bases from J; junction bases left unmatched: 6. The CDR3 spells CASSSGLAGVAEQFF. The CDR3 DNA follows: TGTGCCAGCAGCTCGGGACTAGCGGGAGTGGCTGAGCAGTTCTTC.